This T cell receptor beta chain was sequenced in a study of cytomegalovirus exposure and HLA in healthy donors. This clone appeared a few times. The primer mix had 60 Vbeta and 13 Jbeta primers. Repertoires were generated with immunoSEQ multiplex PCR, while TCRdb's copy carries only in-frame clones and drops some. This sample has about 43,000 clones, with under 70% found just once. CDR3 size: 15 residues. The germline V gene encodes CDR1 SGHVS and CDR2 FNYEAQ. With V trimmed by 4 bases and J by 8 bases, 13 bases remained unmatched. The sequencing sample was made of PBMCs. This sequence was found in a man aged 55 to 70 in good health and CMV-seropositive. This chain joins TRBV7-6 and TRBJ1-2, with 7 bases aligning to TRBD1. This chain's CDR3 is CASSSSATGNGGYTF. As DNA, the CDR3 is TGTGCCAGCAGCTCCAGCGCGACAGGGAATGGAGGCTACACCTTC.